This TCR beta chain was documented in a study of blood T cells in healthy people across ages. V lost 5 bases and J lost 1; bases outside the gene matches: 12. CDR3 length equals 17 residues. Germline loops: CDR1 SGHTA, CDR2 FQGTGA. Sample-barcoded 5' priming and a J-beta primer mix drove a second PCR of about 7 to 11 cycles. TCRdb re-analysed the 5' RACE reads in MiXCR, keeping a single row per CDR3 protein. The profile shows 1.5 million to 2 million distinct CDR3 sequences, 28% of them singletons. This clonotype was counted a few times. This sequence joins TRBV7-3 and TRBJ2-3; TRBD2 aligns across 7 bases. This clonotype originated in a woman under 40 in good health. Input material: blood. CDR3 loop: CASSTTRWAGGTDTQYF. CDR3 nucleotides: TGTGCCAGCAGCACCACCAGATGGGCGGGGGGCACAGATACGCAGTATTTT.